This T cell receptor (beta chain) is from a study of response to subunit inactivated influenza vaccine. A few counts support this clonotype. Its antigen is currently unknown. Study-wide results and limits: Few additional T cells are recruited per seasonal influenza vaccination, authors suggested.

TCRdb analysed the RT-PCR reads with MiXCR anew, one entry per CDR3 protein. The sample holds more than 700,000 distinct CDR3 sequences, 21% seen once. This receptor was taken from a middle-aged man who received an inactivated influenza vaccine. The sequencing here drew on PBMCs from blood, taken around 5 days after vaccination.

CDR3 region: CATLKDPSSYNEQFF. The CDR3 nucleotides read TGTGCCACCTTGAAGGACCCGAGCTCCTACAATGAGCAGTTCTTC. V gene TRBV10-3 combines with J gene TRBJ2-1, with D uncertain. Looked up from germline, CDR1 is ENHRY and CDR2 is SYGVKD. V lost 10 bases, J lost 0 bases, and 16 bases lay in between. This CDR3 is 15 amino acids long.